These 31 T cell receptor beta chains came from one sample sequenced in a study of shared clonotypes between healthy human individuals. The assay was immunoSEQ multiplex PCR, and TCRdb's table has in-frame clones only and misses some. The sample holds about 820,000 clones, nearly 95% seen once. CD45RO negativity and positive selection for CCR7 defined naive CD8 cells, a population that excluded terminally differentiated effector memory CD45RA+ cells. Sequencing was carried out using naive CD8+ T cells sorted from blood. These receptors all come from a young man in good health.

The chain joins TRBV2 to TRBJ2-6; D ambiguous. The CDR3 is 13 residues long. V lost 8 bases and J 0 bases, leaving 5 bases between the germline ends. The germline CDR1 and CDR2 sequences are SNHLY and FYNNEI. This CDR3 is CASGDSGANVLTF. DNA for the CDR3: TGTGCCAGCGGGGACTCTGGGGCCAACGTCCTGACTTTC.

The sample holds one count of this clone. The chain couples TRBV9 to TRBJ2-5, with D perhaps matching TRBD2 (7 bases). CDR1 and CDR2 from the germline V gene are SGDLS and YYNGEE. V was trimmed by 0 bases and J by 5 bases, leaving 17 bases between them. The CDR3 contains 16 residues. The CDR3 spells CASSVGGGIQSETQYF. CDR3 nucleotide sequence: TGTGCCAGCAGCGTAGGCGGGGGCATCCAGTCCGAGACCCAGTACTTC.

The chain uses TRBV11-2 and TRBJ2-5; no clear D. This CDR3 region has 13 residues. Germline V gene data show CDR1 as SGHAT and CDR2 as FQNNGV. Trimming pared 5 bases from V and 2 bases from J, leaving 9 bases between. CDR3 nucleotides: TGTGCCAGCAGCACACAGTTTCAAGAGACCCAGTACTTC. It is translated as CASSTQFQETQYF.

The gene calls are TRBV27 and TRBJ2-7; 7 bases map to TRBD2. Germline lookup yields CDR1 MNHEY and CDR2 SMNVEV (reference sequence). The CDR3 extends over 14 amino acids. J gave up 4 bases and V 5 bases, and 8 bases lay outside the gene matches. The CDR3 loop is CASSLGTTVYEQYF. CDR3 DNA: TGTGCCAGCAGTCTGGGGACTACGGTTTACGAGCAGTACTTC.

The chain joins TRBV7-9 to TRBJ2-7, with D possibly being TRBD1 (6 bases). Germline V gene data show CDR1 as SEHNR and CDR2 as FQNEAQ (reference sequence). V lost 10 bases, J lost 6 bases, and 19 bases lay in between. The CDR3 extends over 13 amino acids. CDR3 sequence (DNA): TGTGCCACGGGGAACAGGGTTCATCCCGAGCAGTACTTC. Translated: CATGNRVHPEQYF.

This chain joins TRBV6-1 and TRBJ1-2; D is possibly TRBD1 (6 bases). V lost 3 bases, J lost 0 bases, and 14 bases lay in between. The CDR3 extends over 16 amino acids. Germline V gene sequence: CDR1 MNHNS, CDR2 SASEGT. The CDR3 nucleotides are TGTGCCAGCAGTGAGGGTAGGGGGAGAGCTAACTATGGCTACACCTTC. Protein sequence: CASSEGRGRANYGYTF.

The chain couples TRBV4-3 to TRBJ2-2; possible D gene TRBD1, 5 bases. The CDR3 extends over 16 amino acids. Trimming removed 0 bases at V and 1 base at J, with 9 bases between. Looked up from germline, CDR1 is LGHNA and CDR2 is YSLEER. The CDR3 nucleotides are TGCGCCAGCAGCCAAGACTCACAGGTGAACACCGGGGAGCTGTTTTTT. This gives the protein CASSQDSQVNTGELFF.

This chain uses TRBV9 with TRBJ2-1; D remains ambiguous. Germline V gives CDR1 SGDLS, CDR2 YYNGEE. Trimming took 4 bases from V and 5 from J, leaving 7 bases between them. This CDR3 has 12 amino acids. Here the CDR3 DNA reads TGTGCCAGCAGCCGGAATGACAATGAGCAGTTCTTC. This sequence encodes CASSRNDNEQFF. Complete variable domain (other parts from reference TRBV9 and TRBJ2-1): DSGVTQTPKHLITATGQRVTLRCSPRSGDLSVYWYQQSLDQGLQFLIQYYNGEERAKGNILERFSAQQFPDLHSELNLSSLELGDSALYFCASSRNDNEQFFGPGTRLTVL.

This chain joins TRBV6-1 and TRBJ1-5; D may be TRBD1 (5 bases). The ends were cut back, 2 bases at V and 1 base at J, with 12 bases in the middle. CDR3 size: 16 residues. The germline gives CDR1 MNHNS, CDR2 SASEGT. CDR3 in DNA: TGTGCCAGCAGTGAACGGGGGGTAAAAAGCAATCAGCCCCAGCATTTT. Protein product: CASSERGVKSNQPQHF.

CDR3: CASIPGRRDQPQHF. CDR3 nucleotides: TGTGCCAGTATTCCGGGACGGCGGGATCAGCCCCAGCATTTT. The V and J genes are TRBV19 and TRBJ1-5; the D gene is possibly TRBD1 (5 bases). The CDR3 totals 14 residues. Germline-derived CDR1 and CDR2 are LNHDA and SQIVND (reference sequence). Trimming removed 7 bases at V and 5 bases at J, with 15 bases between.

The chain combines TRBV28 with TRBJ1-5; D is unclear. Germline V gene data show CDR1 as MDHEN and CDR2 as SYDVKM. V was clipped by 3 bases and J by 2 bases, with 11 bases between them. CDR3 length: 15 amino acids. The CDR3 DNA reads as TGTGCCAGCAGTTTGAGCATAAGAGGCAATCAGCCCCAGCATTTT. It translates to CASSLSIRGNQPQHF.

The chain links TRBV27 to TRBJ2-1, with TRBD2 matching 13 bases. V lost 4 bases, J lost 0 bases, and 3 bases stayed unmatched. In germline, CDR1 is MNHEY, CDR2 SMNVEV (reference sequence). The CDR3 has 17 amino acids. CDR3 loop: CASSSGTSGASYNEQFF. As DNA, the CDR3 is TGTGCCAGCAGTTCAGGGACTAGCGGGGCCTCCTACAATGAGCAGTTCTTC.

The V call is TRBV15, the J call TRBJ2-7; 10 bases fit TRBD2. The ends lost 2 bases at V and 1 base at J; junction bases unmatched: 5. The CDR3 runs to 16 residues. Looked up from germline, CDR1 is LNHNV and CDR2 is YYDKDF (reference sequence). Here the CDR3 DNA reads TGTGCCACCAGCAGAATCGGACTAGCGGATTCCTACGAGCAGTACTTC. Its protein is CATSRIGLADSYEQYF.

The rearrangement uses TRBV27 and TRBJ2-1; tentative D call: TRBD2 (6 bases). Germline CDR1 reads MNHEY; CDR2 reads SMNVEV (reference sequence). CDR3 length equals 16 residues. V lost 1 base to trimming and J lost 6 bases, with 16 bases between them. The DNA for the CDR3 is TGTGCCAGCAGTTTATTTCCGGGGACTGGCCTCAATGAGCAGTTCTTC. Translated, it gives CASSLFPGTGLNEQFF.

This chain joins TRBV5-4 and TRBJ2-7; D remains ambiguous. The CDR3 consists of 10 residues. From germline, CDR1 is SGHNT and CDR2 YYREEE (reference sequence). The ends were cut back, 5 bases at V and 3 bases at J, with 3 bases in the middle. The CDR3 protein is CASRNYEQYF. In DNA, the CDR3 is TGTGCCAGCAGAAACTACGAGCAGTACTTC. Filled out from reference TRBV5-4 and TRBJ2-7, the complete variable domain reads ETGVTQSPTHLIKTRGQQVTLRCSSQSGHNTVSWYQQALGQGPQFIFQYYREEENGRGNFPPRFSGLQFPNYSSELNVNALELDDSALYLCASRNYEQYFGPGTRLTVT.

This clone was recorded once. J is TRBJ2-7 and V is TRBV5-1, with TRBD2 matching over 9 bases. V dropped 1 base and J dropped 2; count of bases not matched to a gene: 4. CDR1 and CDR2 from the germline V gene are SGHRS and YFSETQ. The CDR3 loop spans 15 amino acids. CDR3 amino acids: CASSLTAGGAYEQYF. CDR3 DNA: TGCGCCAGCAGCTTGACGGCGGGAGGGGCCTACGAGCAGTACTTC.

V usage is TRBV4-1 and J usage is TRBJ2-7; D assignment may be TRBD1 or TRBD2 (6 bases each). The CDR3 has 15 residues. Trimming left V 0 bases short and J 3 bases short, with 12 bases between. Germline V gives CDR1 MGHRA, CDR2 YSYEKL. DNA of the CDR3: TGCGCCAGCAGCCAAGAGGTGGGGGGCGGCTACGAGCAGTACTTC. Its translation: CASSQEVGGGYEQYF.

V gene TRBV19 combines with J gene TRBJ2-1, with D perhaps assigned TRBD1 or TRBD2 (5 bases each). Germline V gives CDR1 LNHDA, CDR2 SQIVND (reference sequence). Trimming cost V 7 bases and J 2 bases, with 15 bases left between them. The CDR3 has 15 residues. The CDR3: CASTEGWSPYNEQFF. The CDR3 DNA reads as TGTGCCAGTACCGAGGGGTGGTCGCCCTACAATGAGCAGTTCTTC.

The chain carries TRBV27 and TRBJ2-3; 10 positions match TRBD2. With 7 bases clipped from V and 3 bases from J, the junction kept 4 bases outside the gene matches. Germline values: CDR1 MNHEY, CDR2 SMNVEV (reference sequence). The CDR3 length is 14 residues. For the CDR3, the DNA is TGTGCCAGCATCCCTAGCGGGAGTACAGATACGCAGTATTTT. Its protein product is CASIPSGSTDTQYF.

V usage is TRBV28 and J usage is TRBJ2-2, with D possibly matching TRBD1 (6 bases). V was shortened by 4 bases and J by 4 bases, with 10 bases between the two germline ends. CDR1 and CDR2 (germline): MDHEN, SYDVKM. The CDR3 covers 14 residues. The chain's CDR3 is CASSSNRVTGELFF. The CDR3 region has the DNA TGTGCCAGCAGTTCCAACAGGGTCACCGGGGAGCTGTTTTTT.

The gene calls are TRBV7-2 and TRBJ1-5, with D unresolved. V lost 1 base to trimming and J lost 4 bases, with 14 bases between them. The CDR3 runs to 16 residues. Germline loops: CDR1 SGHTA, CDR2 FQGNSA. The CDR3 here is CASSLVPGDYNQPQHF. The CDR3, as DNA: TGTGCCAGCAGCTTAGTCCCGGGAGATTATAATCAGCCCCAGCATTTT.

The V call is TRBV7-9, the J call TRBJ2-3, with a possible D match to TRBD1 (6 bases). CDR3 length equals 16 residues. The V gene's germline CDR1 is SEHNR and CDR2 FQNEAQ (reference sequence). V was trimmed by 5 bases and J by 1 base, leaving 16 bases between them. Here the CDR3 DNA reads TGTGCCAGCAGCACGGGTCCAGGGGCTGGCACAGATACGCAGTATTTT. Translation gives CASSTGPGAGTDTQYF.

The chain employs TRBV29-1 and TRBJ1-1; D unresolved. V was clipped by 1 base and J by 4 bases, with 4 bases between them. The germline V gene encodes CDR1 SQVTM and CDR2 ANQGSEA. There are 11 residues in the CDR3. In DNA form, the CDR3 reads TGCAGCGTTGAAGTATCCACTGAAGCTTTCTTT. Protein product: CSVEVSTEAFF.

This chain links TRBV7-9 with TRBJ2-3; D possibly corresponds to TRBD2 (6 bases). Germline CDR1 SEHNR, CDR2 FQNEAQ (reference sequence). The CDR3 consists of 15 residues. Trimming removed 6 bases from V and 3 bases from J, with 16 bases in between. DNA of the CDR3: TGTGCCAGCAGGTGGCTAGCGAATTGGACAGATACGCAGTATTTT. Its translation: CASRWLANWTDTQYF.

In its sample, this clone was seen a few times. The rearrangement uses TRBV19 and TRBJ1-1; possibly TRBD1 for D (5 bases). V lost 7 bases and J lost 4, with 10 bases in between. CDR1 LNHDA and CDR2 SQIVND come from the germline V gene (reference sequence). The CDR3 runs 12 residues. The CDR3 region is CASMEGSTEAFF. CDR3 nucleotides: TGTGCCAGTATGGAGGGGTCCACTGAAGCTTTCTTT. The variable domain in full, with the rest retrieved from reference TRBV19 and TRBJ1-1, is DGGITQSPKYLFRKEGQNVTLSCEQNLNHDAMYWYRQDPGQGLRLIYYSQIVNDFQKGDIAEGYSVSREKKESFPLTVTSAQKNPTAFYLCASMEGSTEAFFGQGTRLTVV.

This rearrangement joins TRBV25-1 to TRBJ2-4, with TRBD2 identical over 7 bases. V was clipped by 1 base and J by 7 bases; unmatched bases: 7. Germline assignment: CDR1 MGHDK and CDR2 SYGVNS. This CDR3 is 15 amino acids long. CDR3 in DNA: TGTGCCAGCAGTGAATTAAAAGCGGGAAGTAACATTCAGTACTTC. Amino acid sequence: CASSELKAGSNIQYF.

Points on this clone: Other DNA variants within this sample encode the same CDR3. The chain recombines TRBV11-2 with TRBJ2-5; D gene ambiguous. Between the trimmed V and J ends, which lost 5 bases and 5 bases, there was a span of 9 bases. The length of the CDR3 is 12 residues. Germline V gene data show CDR1 as SGHAT and CDR2 as FQNNGV. The DNA for the CDR3 is TGTGCCAGCAGCCTTATGGGGGAGACCCAGTACTTC. Translated: CASSLMGETQYF.

V is TRBV5-1 and J is TRBJ2-1, with 9 bases matching TRBD2. This CDR3 is 15 amino acids long. Germline V lookup: CDR1 SGHRS, CDR2 YFSETQ. The trim removed 4 bases at V and 6 bases at J, leaving 8 bases unmatched. CDR3 bases: TGCGCCAGCAGCGACGGGCTAGCGGGACTCAATGAGCAGTTCTTC. Protein: CASSDGLAGLNEQFF.

This clone showed up many times. The sample has other DNA sequences that encode this CDR3 too. The V gene is TRBV5-1, the J gene TRBJ1-1, with D perhaps TRBD1 (5 bases). Germline V gene lookup returns CDR1 SGHRS and CDR2 YFSETQ. The V and J ends lost 3 bases and 3 bases respectively, with 9 bases between them. The CDR3 has 13 residues. The CDR3 here is CASSSRDDTEAFF. The CDR3 DNA is TGCGCCAGCAGCTCCCGGGACGACACTGAAGCTTTCTTT.

The CDR3 here is CASSQKDRAENEQYF. CDR3 sequence (DNA): TGTGCCAGTAGCCAAAAAGACAGAGCCGAGAACGAGCAGTACTTC. The rearrangement uses TRBV19 and TRBJ2-7; possibly TRBD1 for D (5 bases). The CDR3 length is 15 residues. V was trimmed by 6 bases and J by 5 bases, leaving 20 bases between them. Germline V lookup: CDR1 LNHDA, CDR2 SQIVND (reference sequence).

This chain joins TRBV19 and TRBJ2-3; unclear D gene. This CDR3 spans 11 amino acids. Germline CDR1 reads LNHDA; CDR2 reads SQIVND (reference sequence). V was trimmed by 4 bases and J by 7 bases, leaving 6 bases between them. As DNA, the CDR3 is TGTGCCAGTAGTACGTCGTATACGCAGTATTTT. This encodes CASSTSYTQYF.